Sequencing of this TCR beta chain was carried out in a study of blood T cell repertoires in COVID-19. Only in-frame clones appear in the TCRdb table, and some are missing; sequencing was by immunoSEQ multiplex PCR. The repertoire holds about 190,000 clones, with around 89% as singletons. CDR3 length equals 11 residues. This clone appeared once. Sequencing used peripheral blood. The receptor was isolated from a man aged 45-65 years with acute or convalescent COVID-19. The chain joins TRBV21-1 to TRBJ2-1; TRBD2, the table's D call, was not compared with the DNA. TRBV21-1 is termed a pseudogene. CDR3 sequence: CASIVSDEQFF. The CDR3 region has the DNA TGTGCCAGCATAGTAAGCGATGAGCAGTTCTTC.